This T cell receptor (beta chain) was profiled in a study of early T cells in non-severe SARS-CoV-2 infection. Study in general: Chains were unpaired, as sequencing was done on bulk RNA from unsorted whole blood.

Ten or more counts support this clonotype. TCRdb fed the 5' RACE reads into MiXCR, producing one record per CDR3 protein. Of 35,000 to 45,000 distinct CDR3 sequences listed, less than 7.5% are singletons. This CDR3 comprises 15 residues. Trimming stripped 6 bases from V and 2 bases from J, with 14 bases between. Per germline, CDR1 LNHDA and CDR2 SQIVND (reference sequence). The source of this sequence is an adult who was a healthcare worker with PCR-confirmed SARS-CoV-2 infection or an uninfected control (not recorded which). This material consisted of whole blood, taken at baseline. This chain links TRBV19 with TRBJ2-4; no reliable D call. The DNA of the CDR3 is TGTGCCAGTAGATCACGCGCTGGGTCCAAAAACATTCAGTACTTC. It is translated as CASRSRAGSKNIQYF.